This TCR beta chain was captured by sequencing in a study of technical replicates of blood from several donors. Method: immunoSEQ multiplex PCR; TCRdb's copy keeps in-frame clones and lacks some. The table includes 75,000 to 100,000 clones, approximately 94% detected once. This CDR3 region has 16 residues. Looked up from germline, CDR1 is MNHEY and CDR2 is SMNVEV (reference sequence). V was trimmed by 0 bases and J by 3 bases, leaving 14 bases between them. The sequence was collected from a human donor in good health. Sequenced input: T cells isolated from PBMCs. This chain uses TRBV27 with TRBJ1-2; D not certain. In DNA form, the CDR3 reads TGTGCCAGCAGTTTATCGAATCGACTATCCGACTATGGCTACACCTTC. Translation gives CASSLSNRLSDYGYTF.